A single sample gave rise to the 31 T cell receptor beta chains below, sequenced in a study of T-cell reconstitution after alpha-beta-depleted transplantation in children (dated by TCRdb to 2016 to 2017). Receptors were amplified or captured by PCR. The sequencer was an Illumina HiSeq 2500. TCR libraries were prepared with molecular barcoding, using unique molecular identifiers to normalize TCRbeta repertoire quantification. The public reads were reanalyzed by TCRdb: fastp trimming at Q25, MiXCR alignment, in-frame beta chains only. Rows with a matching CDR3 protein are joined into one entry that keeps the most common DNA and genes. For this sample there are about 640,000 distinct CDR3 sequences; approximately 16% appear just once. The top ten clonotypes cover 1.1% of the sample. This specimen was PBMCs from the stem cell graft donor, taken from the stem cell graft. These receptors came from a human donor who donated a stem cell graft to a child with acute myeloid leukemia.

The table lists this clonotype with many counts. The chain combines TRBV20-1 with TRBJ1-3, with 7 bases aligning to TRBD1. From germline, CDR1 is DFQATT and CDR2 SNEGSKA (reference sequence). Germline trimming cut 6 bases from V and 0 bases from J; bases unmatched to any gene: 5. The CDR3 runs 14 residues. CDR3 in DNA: TGCAGTGCCGGGACAGACCCCTCTGGAAACACCATATATTTT. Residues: CSAGTDPSGNTIYF.

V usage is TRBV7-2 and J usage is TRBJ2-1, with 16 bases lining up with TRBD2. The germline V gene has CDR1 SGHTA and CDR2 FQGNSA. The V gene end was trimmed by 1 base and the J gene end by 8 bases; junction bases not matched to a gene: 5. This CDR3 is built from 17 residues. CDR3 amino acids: CASSLGGTSGGAHEQFF. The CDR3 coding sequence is TGTGCCAGCAGCTTAGGAGGGACTAGCGGGGGGGCACATGAGCAGTTCTTC.

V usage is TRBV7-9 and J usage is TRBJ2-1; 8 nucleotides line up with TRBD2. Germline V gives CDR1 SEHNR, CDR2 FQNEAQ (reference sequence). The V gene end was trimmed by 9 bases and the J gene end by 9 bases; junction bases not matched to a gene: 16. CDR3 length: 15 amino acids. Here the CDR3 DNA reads TGTGCCAGTTCCCGCCGGGGGGGCTATTATGGTGAGCAGTTCTTC. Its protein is CASSRRGGYYGEQFF.

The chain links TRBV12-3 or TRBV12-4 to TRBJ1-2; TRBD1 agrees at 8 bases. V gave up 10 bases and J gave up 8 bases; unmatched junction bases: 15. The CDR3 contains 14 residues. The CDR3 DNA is TGTGCCATCCTATCCCCGGACAGGGTGGGAGGCTACACCTTC. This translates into CAILSPDRVGGYTF.

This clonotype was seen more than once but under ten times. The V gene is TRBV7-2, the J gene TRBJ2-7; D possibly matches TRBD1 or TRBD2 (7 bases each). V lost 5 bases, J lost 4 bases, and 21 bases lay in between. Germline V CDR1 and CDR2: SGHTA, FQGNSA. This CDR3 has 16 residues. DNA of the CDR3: TGTGCCAGCAGCATACACGACAGGGAGGGTATATACGAGCAGTACTTC. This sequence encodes CASSIHDREGIYEQYF.

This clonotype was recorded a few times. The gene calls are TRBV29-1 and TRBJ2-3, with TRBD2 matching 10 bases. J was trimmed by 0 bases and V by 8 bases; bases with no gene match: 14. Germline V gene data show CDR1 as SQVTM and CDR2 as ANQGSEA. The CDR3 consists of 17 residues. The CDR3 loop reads CSPQWLAGVPSTDTQYF. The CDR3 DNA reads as TGCAGCCCCCAATGGCTAGCGGGGGTTCCCAGCACAGATACGCAGTATTTT.

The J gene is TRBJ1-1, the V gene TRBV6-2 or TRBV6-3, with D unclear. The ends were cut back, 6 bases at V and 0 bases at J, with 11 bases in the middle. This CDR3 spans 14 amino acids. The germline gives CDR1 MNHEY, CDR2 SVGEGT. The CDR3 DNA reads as TGTGCCAGCAGGGCCTCGGGGATGAACACTGAAGCTTTCTTT. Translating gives CASRASGMNTEAFF.

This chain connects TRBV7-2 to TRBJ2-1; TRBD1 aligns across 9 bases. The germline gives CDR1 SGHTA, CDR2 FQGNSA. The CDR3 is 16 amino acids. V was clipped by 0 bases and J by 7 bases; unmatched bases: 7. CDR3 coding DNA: TGTGCCAGCAGCTTAGCGGGGGACAGGGTATGGAATGAGCAGTTCTTC. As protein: CASSLAGDRVWNEQFF.

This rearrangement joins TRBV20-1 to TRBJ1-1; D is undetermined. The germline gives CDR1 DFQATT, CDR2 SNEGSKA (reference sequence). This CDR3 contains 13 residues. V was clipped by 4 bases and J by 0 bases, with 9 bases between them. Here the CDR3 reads CSAMAPVNTEAFF. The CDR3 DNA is TGCAGTGCTATGGCCCCAGTGAACACTGAAGCTTTCTTT.

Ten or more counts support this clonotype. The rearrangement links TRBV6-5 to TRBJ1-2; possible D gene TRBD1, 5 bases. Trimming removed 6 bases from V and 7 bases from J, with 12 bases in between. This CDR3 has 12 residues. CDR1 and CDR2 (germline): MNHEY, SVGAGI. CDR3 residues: CASRFRAGGYTF. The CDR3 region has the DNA TGTGCCAGCAGGTTCAGGGCTGGTGGCTACACCTTC.

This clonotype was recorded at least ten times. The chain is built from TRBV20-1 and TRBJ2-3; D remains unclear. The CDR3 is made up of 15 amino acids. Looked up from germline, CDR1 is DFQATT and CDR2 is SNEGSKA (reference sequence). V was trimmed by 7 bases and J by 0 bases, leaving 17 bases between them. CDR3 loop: CSVRPPPQSTDTQYF. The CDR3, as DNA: TGCAGTGTACGTCCCCCTCCACAGAGCACAGATACGCAGTATTTT.

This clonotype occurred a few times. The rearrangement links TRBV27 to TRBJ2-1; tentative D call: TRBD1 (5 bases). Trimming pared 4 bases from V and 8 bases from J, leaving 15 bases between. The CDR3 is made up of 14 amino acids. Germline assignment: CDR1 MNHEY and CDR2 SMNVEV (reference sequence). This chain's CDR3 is CASSWVQGRDEQFF. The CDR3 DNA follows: TGTGCCAGCAGTTGGGTCCAGGGTAGGGATGAGCAGTTCTTC.

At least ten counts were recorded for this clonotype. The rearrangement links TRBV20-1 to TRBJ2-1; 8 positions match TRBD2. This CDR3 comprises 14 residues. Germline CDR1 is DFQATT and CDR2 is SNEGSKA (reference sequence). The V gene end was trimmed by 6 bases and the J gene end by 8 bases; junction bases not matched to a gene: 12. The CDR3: CSASRRVAGYEQFF. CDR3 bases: TGCAGTGCCAGTCGGCGAGTAGCGGGGTATGAGCAGTTCTTC.

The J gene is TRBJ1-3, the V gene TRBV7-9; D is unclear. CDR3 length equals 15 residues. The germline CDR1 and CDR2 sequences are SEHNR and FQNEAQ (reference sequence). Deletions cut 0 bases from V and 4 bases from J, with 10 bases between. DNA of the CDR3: TGTGCCAGCAGCTTAGCCAACCGACGGGGAAACACCATATATTTT. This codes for CASSLANRRGNTIYF.

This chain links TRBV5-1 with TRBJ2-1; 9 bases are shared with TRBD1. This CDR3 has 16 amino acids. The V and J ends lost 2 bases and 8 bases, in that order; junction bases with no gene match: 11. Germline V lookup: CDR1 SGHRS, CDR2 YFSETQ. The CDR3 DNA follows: TGCGCCAGCAGCTTCACAGGGGGCGATTCTATCGATGAGCAGTTCTTC. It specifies CASSFTGGDSIDEQFF.

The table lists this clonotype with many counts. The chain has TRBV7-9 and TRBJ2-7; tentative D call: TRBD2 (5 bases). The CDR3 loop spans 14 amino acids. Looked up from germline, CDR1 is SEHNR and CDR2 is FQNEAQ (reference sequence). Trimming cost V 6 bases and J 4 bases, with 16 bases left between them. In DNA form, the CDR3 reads TGTGCCAGCAGTCAGAATACCGGGGTTTACGAGCAGTACTTC. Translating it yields CASSQNTGVYEQYF. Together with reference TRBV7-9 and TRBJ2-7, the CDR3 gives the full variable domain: DTGVSQNPRHKITKRGQNVTFRCDPISEHNRLYWYRQTLGQGPEFLTYFQNEAQLEKSRLLSDRFSAERPKGSFSTLEIQRTEQGDSAMYLCASSQNTGVYEQYFGPGTRLTVT.

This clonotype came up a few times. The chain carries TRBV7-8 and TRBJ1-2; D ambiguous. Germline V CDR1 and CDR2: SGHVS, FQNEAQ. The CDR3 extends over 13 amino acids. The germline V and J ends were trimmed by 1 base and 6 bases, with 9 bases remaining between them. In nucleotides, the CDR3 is TGTGCCAGCAGCTTAGACAGCCTGAATGGCTACACCTTC. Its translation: CASSLDSLNGYTF.

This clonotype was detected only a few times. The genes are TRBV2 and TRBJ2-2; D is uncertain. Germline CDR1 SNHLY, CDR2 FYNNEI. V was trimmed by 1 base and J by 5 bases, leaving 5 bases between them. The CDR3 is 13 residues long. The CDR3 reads CASSEERTGELFF. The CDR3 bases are TGTGCCAGCAGTGAAGAGAGAACCGGGGAGCTGTTTTTT.

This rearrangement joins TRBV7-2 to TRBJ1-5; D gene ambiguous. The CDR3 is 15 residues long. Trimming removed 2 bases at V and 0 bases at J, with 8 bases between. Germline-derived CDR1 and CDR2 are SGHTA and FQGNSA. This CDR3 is CASSLQQNSNQPQHF. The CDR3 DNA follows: TGTGCCAGCAGCTTACAACAGAATAGCAATCAGCCCCAGCATTTT.

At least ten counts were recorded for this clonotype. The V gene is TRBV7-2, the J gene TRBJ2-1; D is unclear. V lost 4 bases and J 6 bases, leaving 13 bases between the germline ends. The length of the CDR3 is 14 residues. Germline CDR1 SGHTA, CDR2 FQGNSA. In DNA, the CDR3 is TGTGCCAGCAGCTCACAGATCCCCGGCAATGAGCAGTTCTTC. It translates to CASSSQIPGNEQFF.

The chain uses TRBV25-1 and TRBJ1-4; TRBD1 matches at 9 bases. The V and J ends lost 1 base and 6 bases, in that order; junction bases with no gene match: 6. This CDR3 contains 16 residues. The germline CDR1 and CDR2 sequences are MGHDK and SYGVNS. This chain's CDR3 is CASSELEGTGYEKLFF. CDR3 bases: TGTGCCAGCAGTGAATTAGAAGGGACAGGGTATGAAAAACTGTTTTTT.

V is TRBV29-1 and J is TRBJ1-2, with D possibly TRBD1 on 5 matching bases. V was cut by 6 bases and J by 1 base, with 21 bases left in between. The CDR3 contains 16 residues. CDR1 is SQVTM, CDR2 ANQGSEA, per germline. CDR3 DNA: TGCAGCGTATCAACCGGGACGTTCACCGTTAACTATGGCTACACCTTC. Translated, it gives CSVSTGTFTVNYGYTF.

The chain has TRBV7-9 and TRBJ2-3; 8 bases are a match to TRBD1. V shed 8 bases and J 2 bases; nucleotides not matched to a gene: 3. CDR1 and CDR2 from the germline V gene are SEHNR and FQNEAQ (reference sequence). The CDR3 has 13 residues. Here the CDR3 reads CASRQGTTDTQYF. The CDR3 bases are TGTGCCAGCCGACAGGGGACCACAGATACGCAGTATTTT.

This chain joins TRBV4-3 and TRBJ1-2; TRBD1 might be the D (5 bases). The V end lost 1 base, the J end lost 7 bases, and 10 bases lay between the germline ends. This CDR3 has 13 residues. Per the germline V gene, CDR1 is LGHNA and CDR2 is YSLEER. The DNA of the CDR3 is TGCGCCAGCAGCCAAGGACAGAGGGGTGGCTACACCTTC. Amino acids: CASSQGQRGGYTF.

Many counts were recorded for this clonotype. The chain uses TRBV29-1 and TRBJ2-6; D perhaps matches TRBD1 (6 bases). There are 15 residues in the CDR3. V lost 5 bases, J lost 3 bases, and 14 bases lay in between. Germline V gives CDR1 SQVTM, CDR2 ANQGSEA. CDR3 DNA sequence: TGCAGCGTTCCCCTCCCAGGGGTTGGGGCCAACGTCCTGACTTTC. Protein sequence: CSVPLPGVGANVLTF.

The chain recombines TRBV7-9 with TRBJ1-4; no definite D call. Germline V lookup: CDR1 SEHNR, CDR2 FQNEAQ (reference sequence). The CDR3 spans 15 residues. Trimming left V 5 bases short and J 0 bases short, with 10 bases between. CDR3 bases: TGTGCCAGCAGCGTGGGAGTAGCAACTAATGAAAAACTGTTTTTT. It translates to CASSVGVATNEKLFF.

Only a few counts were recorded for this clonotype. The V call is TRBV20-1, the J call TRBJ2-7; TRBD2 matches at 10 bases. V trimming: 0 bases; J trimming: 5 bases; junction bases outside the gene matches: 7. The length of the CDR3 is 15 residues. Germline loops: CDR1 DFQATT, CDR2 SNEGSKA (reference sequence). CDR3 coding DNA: TGCAGTGCTAGAGAGGGGGTAGCGGGGGGCAACGAGCAGTACTTC. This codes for CSAREGVAGGNEQYF.

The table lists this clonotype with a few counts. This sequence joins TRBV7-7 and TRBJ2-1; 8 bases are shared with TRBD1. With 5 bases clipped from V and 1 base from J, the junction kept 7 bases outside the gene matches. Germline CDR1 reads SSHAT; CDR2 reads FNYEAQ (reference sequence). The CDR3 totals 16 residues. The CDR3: CASSPRTGFSYNEQFF. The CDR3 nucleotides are TGTGCCAGCAGCCCGAGGACAGGGTTTTCCTACAATGAGCAGTTCTTC.

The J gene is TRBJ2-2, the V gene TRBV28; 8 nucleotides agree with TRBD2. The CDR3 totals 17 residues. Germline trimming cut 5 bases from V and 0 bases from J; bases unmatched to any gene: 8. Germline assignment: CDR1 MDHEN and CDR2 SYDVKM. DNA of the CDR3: TGTGCCAGCAGTACGAGCGGGGGACTTACGAACACCGGGGAGCTGTTTTTT. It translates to CASSTSGGLTNTGELFF.

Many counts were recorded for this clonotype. The CDR3 DNA reads TGTGCCAGCAGTTTATGGAGGGTTGCCACGAACACTGAAGCTTTCTTT. Protein sequence: CASSLWRVATNTEAFF. The chain combines TRBV27 with TRBJ1-1; D gene uncertain. The CDR3 extends over 16 amino acids. V was shortened by 1 base and J by 1 base, with 13 bases between the two germline ends. The germline V gene encodes CDR1 MNHEY and CDR2 SMNVEV (reference sequence).

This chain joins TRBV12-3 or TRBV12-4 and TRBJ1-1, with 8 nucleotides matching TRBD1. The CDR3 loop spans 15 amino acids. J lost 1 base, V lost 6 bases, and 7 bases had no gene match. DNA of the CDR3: TGTGCCAGCAGGGACAGGGCTCTGGGGAACACTGAAGCTTTCTTT. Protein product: CASRDRALGNTEAFF.